This T cell receptor (beta chain) was sequenced during a study of blood T cells in healthy people across ages (dated by TCRdb to the mid-2010s). Regarding the research as a whole: Template switching captured roughly one uniquely barcoded TCR beta cDNA molecule per two T cells in model experiments. The donors were split into four age groups: young (average 16 years), middle-aged (roughly 42), aged (approximately 60) and long-lived (more than 80). To avoid experimental bias, donors of different ages were distributed randomly across sequencing lanes. The study analyzed two additional independent replicas of 1 million unique cDNA reads from the same blood draw for two donors, one aged 18 to 29 and one aged 80 or older. Using deep sequencing normalized with unique cDNA molecular identifiers, the study measured how TCR beta repertoire diversity changes with age. Summary of the overall study and its limitations: Bulk unsorted PBMC profiling prevented conclusive comparison of naive and antigen-experienced compartments. There was a strong correlation between observed TCR beta diversity and the percentage of naive T cells measured by flow cytometry. Compared with the aged group, more naive CD4+ T cells, fewer expanded clones and increased TCR diversity were shown by the long-lived group, suggesting age selection. As age increased, observed TCR beta diversity per million T cells dropped in a roughly linear way, and a significant reduction was already evident by age 40. Because donor CMV infection status was unknown, age-related changes in expanded clonotypes were potentially confounded. Estimates of total diversity based on one million sequenced T cells were regarded as lower bounds and as underestimates.

CDR1 and CDR2 were assigned from the germline V gene as SGHNT and YENEEA. From V the trimming removes 0 bases and from J it removes 4 bases, while the gene matches leave 6 bases of the junction unaccounted for. The CDR3 spans 16 residues, from the cysteine through the phenylalanine. Only the CDR3 DNA is retained, 48 bases long and in frame from the first base. The 39 donors, aged about 6 to 100 years, were systemically healthy Caucasian individuals from Russia. Each donor gave roughly 9 milliliters of peripheral blood, drawn into EDTA-treated Vacutainer tubes. Ficoll-Paque density-gradient centrifugation was used to isolate PBMCs, with at least 6 million per sample. Trizol reagent was used to extract total RNA from the PBMCs, yielding at least 5 micrograms per sample. For every donor, flow cytometry on a PBMC aliquot measured the percentage of naive CD45RAhigh/CD27high T cells. On this clonotype: Its antigen target is currently unknown. Base qualities are not provided; no much larger clone lies one nucleotide away.

Library construction relied on 5' RACE. The data were produced on an Illumina HiSeq 2500. A second PCR of roughly 7 to 11 cycles was performed with a sample-barcoded 5' primer and a J-beta primer mix. A unique molecular identifier was introduced onto each TCR beta cDNA molecule by a template-switch 5' adaptor carrying 12 random nucleotides. Each sample yielded at least 3 million CDR3-containing paired-end reads. First-strand cDNA synthesis was performed from all RNA using the Mint cDNA synthesis kit, with priming by a TRBC-specific oligonucleotide. After uracil-DNA glycosylase treatment, a first 18-cycle PCR used universal primers M1SS and BC2_uni_R on all cDNA. The original pipeline was this. Each sample was normalized by randomly selecting 1 million high-quality reads, each carrying a distinct molecular identifier. Instead of being binned into consensus sequences, reads that shared molecular identifiers were thrown out. MiTCR, with a Q25 quality threshold and the strictest error-elimination algorithm, was used for CDR3 identification, clonotype clustering and error correction. A nonparametric unseen species model with Euler transformation was used to estimate a lower bound on total TCR beta diversity. Through fastp at Q25 and MiXCR, TCRdb rebuilt clones from the public reads, retaining in-frame beta chains. Every distinct CDR3 protein forms one entry, paired with its most common genes and DNA. V and J calls and clone size were set by TCRdb, not the authors. For this sample there are around 800,000 distinct CDR3 sequences; 35% to 60% appear just once. The ten largest account for about a sixth of the sample.

The clonotype comes from a man older than 75 in good health. Material: blood. The chain links TRBV11-3 with TRBJ2-5; TRBD1 agrees with 9 junctional bases. The nucleotide sequence reads TGTGCCAGCAGCTTAGATCGCGGACAGGGGTTAGAGACCCAGTACTTC. This encodes CASSLDRGQGLETQYF. Here the CDR3 is joined to the reference TRBV11-3 and TRBJ2-5 genes, and the full variable domain is: EAGVVQSPRYKIIEKKQPVAFWCNPISGHNTLYWYLQNLGQGPELLIRYENEEAVDDSQLPKDRFSAERLKGVDSTLKIQPAELGDSAVYLCASSLDRGQGLETQYFGPGTRLLVL.